A single sample is the source of the 10 T cell receptor beta chains below, sequenced in a study of T cells in Graves' hyperthyroidism and ophthalmopathy. It was RNA transcripts that yielded the amplified TCR beta CDR3 regions. During a first-round RT-PCR of the TCR CDR3, the HTBI primer set was used. A single record per CDR3 protein comes from TCRdb applying MiXCR to the multiplex PCR reads. The table includes roughly 740,000 distinct CDR3 sequences, 15% to 20% detected once. Sequenced input: blood. The receptors originated from a man aged 18 to 30 with Graves' hyperthyroidism.

This clonotype was seen ten or more times. This chain connects TRBV12-3 or TRBV12-4 to TRBJ2-7; a weak D match, TRBD1 (5 bases). Trimming stripped 3 bases from V and 1 base from J, with 10 bases between. The CDR3 runs 14 residues. CDR3 residues: CASSFRVESYEQYF. DNA for the CDR3: TGTGCCAGCAGTTTCAGGGTTGAGTCCTACGAGCAGTACTTC.

The chain recombines TRBV6-1 with TRBJ1-2; no firm D call. The CDR3 has 14 amino acids. The germline V gene encodes CDR1 MNHNS and CDR2 SASEGT. The V end was cut by 6 bases, the J end by 6 bases, with 17 bases between. CDR3 nucleotide sequence: TGTGCCAGCAGGGAGCTATCGGCGGGTCATGGCTACACCTTC. The encoded protein is CASRELSAGHGYTF.

Notes on this clonotype: A much larger clone differs by one base, so this may be a read error. V and J are TRBV3-1 and TRBJ2-3; no definite D call. Germline assignment: CDR1 LGHDT and CDR2 YNNKEL (reference sequence). This CDR3 region has 15 residues. This CDR3 is CASGQVIQKVDTQYF. The CDR3 DNA reads as TGTGCCAGCGGCCAAGTCATCCAAAAGGTAGATACGCAGTATTTT.

This clonotype was seen many times. The chain has TRBV27 and TRBJ2-5; D gene ambiguous. V gave up 5 bases and J gave up 4 bases, with 11 bases separating them. The V gene's germline CDR1 is MNHEY and CDR2 SMNVEV (reference sequence). The CDR3 has 13 residues. DNA of the CDR3: TGTGCCAGCAGTCCGCCGATTGGAGAGACCCAGTACTTC. Amino acid sequence: CASSPPIGETQYF.

This clonotype was recorded a few times. V and J are TRBV2 and TRBJ1-1; D is possibly TRBD1 (5 bases). CDR1 is SNHLY and CDR2 is FYNNEI in the germline V gene. V was cut by 8 bases and J by 2 bases, with 18 bases left in between. This CDR3 contains 15 residues. Here the CDR3 reads CASGGTDGLNTEAFF. The CDR3 nucleotides read TGTGCCAGCGGGGGGACGGACGGGTTAAACACTGAAGCTTTCTTT.

V usage is TRBV20-1 and J usage is TRBJ2-2; 8 nucleotides align to TRBD2. The V gene end was trimmed by 0 bases and the J gene end by 5 bases; junction bases not matched to a gene: 2. Germline CDR1 and CDR2: DFQATT and SNEGSKA (reference sequence). This CDR3 is 14 amino acids long. The CDR3 DNA follows: TGCAGTGCTAGAGAGGGACTAGTAACCGGGGAGCTGTTTTTT. It is translated as CSAREGLVTGELFF.

The table lists this clonotype with a few counts. The chain combines TRBV27 with TRBJ1-5, with 7 nucleotides matching TRBD1. Germline CDR1 reads MNHEY; CDR2 reads SMNVEV (reference sequence). The CDR3 is 14 residues long. The V segment lost 3 bases and the J segment 5 bases; nucleotides outside the gene matches: 4. CDR3: CASSFRQGYQPQHF. CDR3 bases: TGTGCCAGCAGTTTTAGACAGGGTTATCAGCCCCAGCATTTT.

The sample holds many counts of this clonotype. The CDR3 region has the DNA TGTGCCAGCAGCCGGGGGGGTTACACTGAAGCTTTCTTT. The encoded protein is CASSRGGYTEAFF. This chain connects TRBV9 to TRBJ1-1; D is possibly TRBD1 (5 bases). Germline V gives CDR1 SGDLS, CDR2 YYNGEE. This CDR3 comprises 13 residues. V lost 4 bases, J lost 3 bases, and 10 bases lay in between.

This clonotype has a count of ten or more. The chain carries TRBV2 and TRBJ2-1; 8 bases map to TRBD2. Germline assignment: CDR1 SNHLY and CDR2 FYNNEI. With V trimmed by 6 bases and J by 2 bases, 9 bases remained unmatched. The CDR3 is 16 residues long. CDR3 in DNA: TGTGCCAGCAGCGATGTACCGGGACTAGCCTACAATGAGCAGTTCTTC. This gives the protein CASSDVPGLAYNEQFF. Using reference TRBV2 and TRBJ2-1 for the parts outside the CDR3, the full variable domain is EPEVTQTPSHQVTQMGQEVILRCVPISNHLYFYWYRQILGQKVEFLVSFYNNEISEKSEIFDDQFSVERPDGSNFTLKIRSTKLEDSAMYFCASSDVPGLAYNEQFFGPGTRLTVL.

This clonotype was counted at least ten times. This sequence joins TRBV28 and TRBJ1-1; no clear D gene. CDR1 is MDHEN and CDR2 is SYDVKM in the germline V gene. With 9 bases removed from V and 1 base from J, the gap between germline ends came to 15 bases. This CDR3 has 14 residues. CDR3 DNA: TGTGCCAGTTCGGTAGACACTTCGAACACTGAAGCTTTCTTT. This codes for CASSVDTSNTEAFF. Filled out from reference TRBV28 and TRBJ1-1, the complete variable domain reads DVKVTQSSRYLVKRTGEKVFLECVQDMDHENMFWYRQDPGLGLRLIYFSYDVKMKEKGDIPEGYSVSREKKERFSLILESASTNQTSMYLCASSVDTSNTEAFFGQGTRLTVV.